This T cell receptor (beta chain) comes out of a study of cytomegalovirus exposure and HLA in healthy donors (dated by TCRdb to 2017 to 2019). At the level of the whole study: According to an earlier analysis of 587 of the donors, roughly 180 million T cells yielded roughly 110 million unique TCR beta sequences and approximately 280 Gb of sequence data. Approximately 300 gigabases of sequencing data and tens of millions of unique TCR sequences made up an early release that covered approximately 620 HLA-typed donors. Of the roughly 400 genotyped donors, approximately 83% fell in the genetic ancestry cluster associated with self-reported Caucasian donors. The study was designed to test whether signatures of past pathogen exposure could be identified by cataloging public T cell receptors. Using immunosequencing, the study profiled T cell repertoires from 666 subjects and related those repertoires to cytomegalovirus serostatus. In addition to the first cohort of several hundred subjects, a separate validation cohort of 120 different subjects was used. The study combined high-throughput TCR immunosequencing, statistical association of individual TCRs with disease status, and machine learning to predict cytomegalovirus infection status. A later analysis re-analyzed previously published TCR beta repertoires from about 600 donors and added high-resolution HLA genotyping to study TCR occurrence patterns. In the later analysis, no new phenotypic data were used to find candidate immune exposures; instead, reliance was placed on TCR beta sequences and their occurrence across donors. To decide whether each TCR beta V gene segment behaved as functional or pseudogenic, an earlier analysis of approximately 600 of the donors relied on high-throughput TCR beta sequencing. Alongside the repertoire data, information on donor age, sex, ethnicity and CMV serostatus was compiled. Genome-wide SNP genotypes for about 65% of the 666 donors were used in a later genetic analysis, which treated that subset as a discovery cohort. Every repertoire in the discovery cohort had been generated on one and the same sequencing platform. HLA typing included class I and class II loci at four-digit resolution. Typing coverage differed by locus: A, B, C, DRB1 and DQB1 were typed in roughly 620-630 donors, DQA1 in about 500, DPA1 in some 570, and DPB1 in just under 490. Roughly 5 DR-DQ haplotypes were treated as single units for association and clustering because of strong linkage in the cohort. Among roughly 370 genotyped donors of the cohort, an average of around 240,000 unique TCR beta nucleotide sequences were sequenced per donor, around 18% of them non-productive. Broader findings and caveats from the paper: Compared with the roughly 670-donor mean, donors in an Asian-associated ancestry cluster had fewer N-insertions in productive TCRs, according to a later genetic analysis. Because counts were too low, seventeen rarely observed V segments, including chromosome 9 orphons, were left out of the earlier analysis of some 640 of the donors. Most TCR sequences were observed very rarely across donors, whereas some public TCRs were present in many individuals. In a later analysis, most CMV-associated TCR beta chains were found to appear HLA-restricted, with HLA associations seemingly driven largely by CMV exposure. This cohort had only TCR beta chains sequenced, and the lack of alpha or paired-chain data limited which features could be detected. Roughly uniform sequencing depth across donors was assumed in presence/absence analyses, although this assumption may not hold. It was suggested by the authors that the approach could potentially be generalized to other disease states and immunological phenotypes. In a later analysis, several top co-occurrence clusters were reported to appear linked to parvovirus B19, influenza, CMV and Epstein-Barr virus. HLA typing was unavailable for some donors at each locus, so association tests used only the typed subset. A later analysis found that TCR association rates varied across HLA loci, with DRB1 alleles showing the most associated TCRs and HLA-C alleles the fewest. A total of 150 or so TCR beta chains were listed by the study as associated with cytomegalovirus. The 87-base-pair reads could not distinguish some IMGT-functional V segments, including TRBV6-2 and TRBV6-3, so those segments were excluded. V-gene and J-gene trimming of TCR beta chains was associated with a missense DCLRE1C variant in a later genetic analysis, and the association was replicated in an independent cohort. Correlated functional status among segregating V segments might reflect linkage disequilibrium, but an unknown experimental factor could not be ruled out. In vitro tests confirmed that three of the cytomegalovirus-associated TCR beta chains recognize cytomegalovirus antigens. Compared with equally common non-associated chains, HLA-associated TCR beta chains in a later analysis were more clonally expanded and had lower generation probabilities. In a later analysis, more than 15,000 TCR beta sequences were associated with specific HLA alleles at a false discovery rate of 0.05. CMV serostatus was the only immune exposure information available for the cohort. Cytomegalovirus status was reported to be diagnosed by the classifier with high specificity and sensitivity in both the original and validation cohorts. A cluster of highly shared sequence variants was judged likely to be a technical artifact of the sequencing pipeline. A further reported finding was that TCR beta sequences accurately predicted the HLA-A and HLA-B alleles for most subjects in the first cohort. Strong co-occurrence of HLA alleles, especially DR and DQ, made assigning TCR associations to individual alleles difficult. An earlier analysis of 450 to 750 of the donors showed that most TCR beta V segments appeared in productive rearrangements either about 90% or about 30% of the time, which broadly matched IMGT annotations.

The CDR3 numbers 19 residues from cysteine through phenylalanine. The sequence is cut down to CDR3 DNA, 57 bases in frame from base 1. CDR1 and CDR2, per the germline V gene, are SNHLY and FYNNEI. Between the V and J ends, shortened by 5 bases and 1 base respectively, the junction contains 24 bases. This clone was picked up one time. Its binding antigen is unknown. No much larger clone is present one base from it, and per-base qualities are unavailable. In total, just over 650 healthy bone marrow donors made up the cohort. Cohort members were all nominally healthy when sampled, although unrecorded immune exposures were likely present. The donor tested CMV seronegative and was one of the 352 seronegative cohort members. Every donor gave a peripheral blood sample, and the peripheral blood mononuclear cells from that sample were used for TCR beta sequencing. The Qiagen DNeasy Blood Extraction Kit was used to extract genomic DNA from the blood cell samples.

Receptors were amplified or captured by the immunoSEQ multiplex PCR assay. A mixture of 60 forward primers for TCR Vbeta segments and 13 reverse primers for TCR Jbeta segments was used in the multiplex PCR. The CDR3 region of rearranged TCR beta genes was amplified from genomic DNA by a multiplex PCR assay. On the Illumina HiSeq System, the amplified TCR beta libraries were sequenced as 87-base-pair reads. The study's processing was this. A later analysis tallied 75 million to 95 million unique TCR beta chains across the approximately 670 repertoires, and about 12 million of those chains were shared by two or more donors. To remove PCR and sequencing errors, raw reads were error-corrected and collapsed into unique sequences using a nearest-neighbor algorithm that merged closely related sequences. To assign V, D and J gene segments, CDR3 sequences were aligned to IMGT reference sequences. For a sequence to be retained, a match of at least six nucleotides to both a V gene segment and a J gene segment was required. A rearrangement counted as productive if the CDR3 had no stop codons and remained in frame with V and J, and every other rearrangement counted as non-productive. Following IMGT convention, CDR3 was defined as the stretch from the second conserved V-encoded cysteine up to the conserved J-encoded phenylalanine. The earlier analysis of some 540 of the donors excluded any sequence lacking an unambiguous match to a single V gene segment. In an earlier analysis of approximately 550 of the donors, V segments were called functional above 56.7% productive rearrangements and were called segregating when the between-donor standard deviation exceeded 5%. A statistical classification framework was built for diagnosing cytomegalovirus status from the catalog of TCR beta chain sequences. A later analysis assigned V and J genes by comparing TCR nucleotide sequences with IMGT/GENE-DB human TR gene sequences. Using the TCRdist pipeline, a later analysis assigned CDR3 sequences along with most-parsimonious VDJ recombination scenarios. In a later analysis, each TCR beta chain was defined by its CDR3 amino acid sequence together with its V-gene family, and reads lacking a unique V-gene family were excluded. A later analysis removed several hundred highly shared, low-generation-probability nucleotide sequences to deal with suspected cross-contamination and a sequencing artifact. A later analysis calculated a clonal expansion index for each public chain from normalized within-repertoire ranks of inferred template counts. Generation probabilities in a later analysis came from a VDJ recombination model fitted to out-of-frame rearrangements, and those results were checked against IGoR. In a later analysis, TCR-TCR, TCR-HLA and TCR-CMV co-occurrence was scored with hypergeometric tests, and a repertoire-size bias correction was applied to TCR pairs. To estimate false discovery rates, a later analysis permuted the HLA or CMV assignments 20 times. In a later analysis, co-occurring TCRs were grouped using DBSCAN, and TCRdist sequence similarity was added for clustering within HLA-allele-positive subsets. Repertoires with fewer than 30,000 or more than 120,000 public chains, plus five repertoires with anomalous nucleotide sharing, were excluded from co-occurrence clustering. TCRdb carries this immuneACCESS record with in-frame sequences only. Its versions omit some clonotypes, under half of them owing to an unresolved V gene in the studies checked, with the rest unexplained. The V and J calls and the clone size are those of that table, but D and trimming were determined from the DNA. This sample is represented by about 150,000 clones; around 75% of them were singletons. The ten largest account for 1.6% of the sample.

The receptor was isolated from a woman aged 18-35 years in good health and CMV-seronegative. The chain employs TRBV2 and TRBJ2-1; possibly the D gene is TRBD1, per 6 matching bases. The sequenced sample consisted of PBMCs. The CDR3 protein sequence reads: CASSNPRAGDRLSYNEQFF. At the DNA level, the sequence is TGTGCCAGCAGTAACCCTCGGGCAGGGGATCGTTTGTCCTACAATGAGCAGTTCTTC.